These T cell receptor beta chains were read from a single sample in a study of blood T cell repertoires in COVID-19. Sequencing used immunoSEQ multiplex PCR; TCRdb keeps in-frame clones, though not all of them. Altogether tens of thousands of clones are present, 65% to 80% being singletons, with the ten largest covering approximately 5%. What was sequenced was peripheral blood. The receptors stem from a human donor in a cohort sampled during active COVID-19. CDR3s include the opening cysteine and the closing phenylalanine or tryptophan. The order of the fields is CDR3 length, V gene, clone size, D gene, J gene, CDR3 DNA, CDR3 protein. D genes are given only for firm matches. Size is stated for part of the rows, as once, few or many counts, or as a class when the clone is expanded.

10,TRBV19,NA,NA,TRBJ2-1,TGTGCCAGTGGCGGCATTGAGCAGTTCTTC,CASGGIEQFF
13,TRBV10-2,NA,NA,TRBJ1-2,TGCGCCAGCAGTGAGGCGGGGGGCTATGGCTACACCTTC,CASSEAGGYGYTF
14,TRBV19,NA,NA,TRBJ1-1,TGTGCCAGTAGTATGGGCCTATCGAACACTGAAGCTTTCTTT,CASSMGLSNTEAFF
13,TRBV25-1,once,TRBD1,TRBJ1-5,TGTGCCAGCAGTGGACAGGGGAGGCAGCCCCAGCATTTT,CASSGQGRQPQHF
17,TRBV10-3,NA,NA,TRBJ1-5,TGTGCCATCAGTGAGATTGGGCAGGGGAGTCGCAATCAGCCCCAGCATTTT,CAISEIGQGSRNQPQHF
15,TRBV5-4,NA,TRBD1,TRBJ1-6,TGTGCCAGCAGCTTGCGGACAGGGTATAATTCACCCCTCCACTTT,CASSLRTGYNSPLHF
14,TRBV29-1,NA,TRBD1,TRBJ2-7,TGCAGCGTGTCCCCGGGACAGGGGGCTAACGAGCAGTACTTC,CSVSPGQGANEQYF
15,TRBV4-2,once,NA,TRBJ1-6,TGTGCCAGCAGCCAAGATTGGGGGGGGCGATCACCCCTCCACTTT,CASSQDWGGRSPLHF
15,TRBV2,NA,TRBD1,TRBJ2-7,TGTGCCAGCAGTGAACCGGGACAGGGCTCCTACGAGCAGTACTTC,CASSEPGQGSYEQYF
14,TRBV18,NA,TRBD2,TRBJ2-4,TGTGCCAGCTCATCAACGGTGGAGGGAGGGATTCAGTACTTC,CASSSTVEGGIQYF
13,TRBV2,NA,NA,TRBJ1-4,TGTGCCAGCAGTGGTGGCAGTAATGAAAAACTGTTTTTT,CASSGGSNEKLFF
15,TRBV5-6,NA,TRBD1,TRBJ1-2,TGTGCCAGCAGCTTGGCCTTTACAGGGGCCTTTGGCTACACCTTC,CASSLAFTGAFGYTF
14,TRBV30,NA,NA,TRBJ1-2,TGTGCCTGGAGTATCACGGGTTCATGGGATGGCTACACCTTC,CAWSITGSWDGYTF
12,TRBV4-1,NA,NA,TRBJ2-1,TGCACCAGCAGCCAAGACGAGAATGAGCAGTTCTTC,CTSSQDENEQFF
16,TRBV27,NA,TRBD1,TRBJ2-7,TGTGCCAGCAGTGCCGGGACAGGGGTTACCCTCTACGAGCAGTACTTC,CASSAGTGVTLYEQYF
15,TRBV5-8,NA,NA,TRBJ2-7,TGTGCCAGCAGCTTGGCCGGGGGAAGGTCCTACGAGCAGTACTTC,CASSLAGGRSYEQYF
15,TRBV7-9,NA,NA,TRBJ2-2,TGTGCCAGCAGCTCTTACAGGGATTACACCGGGGAGCTGTTTTTT,CASSSYRDYTGELFF
12,TRBV7-8,once,NA,TRBJ2-2,TGTGCCAGCAGCTTTGAGGGCGGGGAGCTGTTTTTT,CASSFEGGELFF
15,TRBV2,NA,TRBD2,TRBJ2-1,TGTGCCAGCAGTGTGGGCGGGGGGGCCCACAATGAGCAGTTCTTC,CASSVGGGAHNEQFF
16,TRBV9,few,TRBD1,TRBJ1-3,TGTGCCAGCAGCTTACAGGGGGAGACTTCTGGAAACACCATATATTTT,CASSLQGETSGNTIYF
15,TRBV6-1,NA,NA,TRBJ1-2,TGTGCCAGCAGTTCGCTAGAAGAGGAGAGTGGTGGCTACACCTTC,CASSSLEEESGGYTF
14,TRBV3-1/TRBV3-2,NA,NA,TRBJ2-1,TGTGCCAGCAGCCAAGATTCAGGGCCGGGTGAGCAGTTCTTC,CASSQDSGPGEQFF
16,TRBV5-1,NA,TRBD2,TRBJ2-5,TGCGCCAGCAGCCTTAACCCTAGCGGGGGGACAGAGACCCAGTACTTC,CASSLNPSGGTETQYF
17,TRBV7-8,once,NA,TRBJ1-2,TGTGCCAGCAGCTTAGCGAGTGGGACAAGATTTAACTATGGCTACACCTTC,CASSLASGTRFNYGYTF
13,TRBV18,NA,NA,TRBJ1-6,TGTGCCAGCTCAGATGGCGGTAGTTCACCCCTCCACTTT,CASSDGGSSPLHF
13,TRBV27,NA,NA,TRBJ1-2,TGTGCCAGCAGCCCTCAGGGGAGCTATGGCTACACCTTC,CASSPQGSYGYTF
18,TRBV6-2/TRBV6-3,NA,TRBD2,TRBJ2-2,TGTGCCAGCAGTTTGCCAACTAGCGGGCCAGTGAACACCGGGGAGCTGTTTTTT,CASSLPTSGPVNTGELFF
12,TRBV30,NA,TRBD2,TRBJ2-7,TGTGCCTGGGGACTAGCGGCTTACGAGCAGTACTTC,CAWGLAAYEQYF
13,TRBV6-5,few,NA,TRBJ2-2,TGTGCCAGCAGTTACGAGGTCACCGGGGAGCTGTTTTTT,CASSYEVTGELFF
13,TRBV30,once,NA,TRBJ2-3,TGTGCCTGGAGTGTGGGGGCGCCGGATACGCAGTATTTT,CAWSVGAPDTQYF
13,TRBV5-8,once,NA,TRBJ2-1,TGTGCCAGCAGTCTCGGAGGTCCGGGGGAGCAGTTCTTC,CASSLGGPGEQFF
14,TRBV4-1,NA,NA,TRBJ2-7,TGCGCCAGCAGCCAAGTCCCCGGTCGTTACGAGCAGTACTTC,CASSQVPGRYEQYF
12,TRBV2,NA,NA,TRBJ2-7,TGTGCCAGCAGCGCGGGGAGCCCCGAGCAGTACTTC,CASSAGSPEQYF
14,TRBV11-2,few,NA,TRBJ1-6,TGTGCCAGCAGCTTACCAGGTTTTAATTCACCCCTCCACTTT,CASSLPGFNSPLHF
14,TRBV2,NA,NA,TRBJ2-7,TGTGCCAGCAGCGCTACAGGGACCTCCTACGAGCAGTACTTC,CASSATGTSYEQYF
13,TRBV28,medium-sized,NA,TRBJ2-7,TGTGCCAGCAATATAGACAGCTCCTACGAGCAGTACTTC,CASNIDSSYEQYF
13,TRBV13,few,NA,TRBJ1-6,TGTGCCAGCAGTGCCCCCGGGGATTCACCCCTCCACTTT,CASSAPGDSPLHF
14,TRBV6-6,few,NA,TRBJ2-7,TGTGCCAGCCGGGCCGGAGGGACAGCCTACGAGCAGTACTTC,CASRAGGTAYEQYF